This T cell receptor beta chain was retrieved from a study of shared clonotypes between healthy human individuals. Naive CD8 isolation took CD45RO-negative cells positively selected for CCR7 and excluded terminally differentiated effector memory CD45RA+ cells. Within Nashville, Tennessee resided all donors, each a Caucasian adult. It was across several immunoSEQ plates that each subset's genomic DNA was evenly split. Clones were read by immunoSEQ multiplex PCR, and TCRdb kept only the in-frame ones, dropping some. The sample holds around 650,000 clones, 95% to 96% seen once. This CDR3 is 12 amino acids long. The V and J ends lost 4 bases and 5 bases respectively, with 8 bases between them. The V gene's germline CDR1 is WSHSY and CDR2 SAAADI. Overall study results and limits: The four-donor shared clonotypes exceeded non-shared clonotypes in generation probability, with non-shared ones scoring lower. Blood alone was sampled, and tissue repertoires likely differ.

About this clone: Its antigen is not known.

The receptor was derived from a woman aged 25-40 years in good health. Sequencing was performed on naive CD8+ T cells sorted from blood. V and J are TRBV10-2 and TRBJ2-5; unclear D gene. CDR3 DNA sequence: TGCGCCAGCAGTGGGACGTGGGAGACCCAGTACTTC. Translation: CASSGTWETQYF.